These T cell receptor beta chains were read from a single sample in a study of blood T cell repertoires in COVID-19. Assay: immunoSEQ multiplex PCR; the TCRdb copy retains only in-frame clones and omits some. Here the sample spans around 310,000 clones, roughly nine tenths being singletons. Input material: PBMCs or T cells enriched from blood (not recorded which). Receptors were obtained from a woman younger than 45 who had recovered from COVID-19. CDR3s include the opening cysteine and the closing phenylalanine or tryptophan. D genes are given only for firm matches. Size values are once, few and many counts, or a class for expanded clones, and some rows have none.

>NA|TRBJ2-7|NA|TRBV2
TGTGCCAGCAGCCCTCCCCCCCCAGGTTCCTACGAGCAGTACTTC
CASSPPPPGSYEQYF
>NA|TRBJ2-5|NA|TRBV5-4
TGTGCCAGCAGCTCTATTGGGGCGAAGACCCAGTACTTC
CASSSIGAKTQYF
>NA|TRBJ2-3|NA|TRBV21-1
TGTGCCAGCAGCAAGGGACAGGGGTTTACAGATACGCAGTATTTT
CASSKGQGFTDTQYF
>NA|TRBJ2-7|NA|TRBV7-9
TGTGCCAGCAGCTTAGCGCCCCTCGGCTACGAGCAGTACTTC
CASSLAPLGYEQYF
>once|TRBJ2-7|NA|TRBV27
TGTGCCAGCAGAGGGCGAGGGTCCTACGAGCAGTACTTC
CASRGRGSYEQYF
>NA|TRBJ2-2|TRBD1|TRBV6-5
TGTGCCAGCAGTTACCAGACAGGGTTCACCGGGGAGCTGTTTTTT
CASSYQTGFTGELFF
>NA|TRBJ2-1|TRBD2|TRBV19
TGTGCCAGTCAGGGGACTAGCGGTCATGAGCAGTTCTTC
CASQGTSGHEQFF
>NA|TRBJ1-4|TRBD1|TRBV10-2
TGCGCCAGCAGTGAGGGGACAGGAGAGGAAAAACTGTTTTTT
CASSEGTGEEKLFF
>once|TRBJ2-3|NA|TRBV3-1/TRBV3-2
TGTGCCAGCAGCCAAAGCTCTAGCGTTGGGGATACGCAGTATTTT
CASSQSSSVGDTQYF
>NA|TRBJ1-4|TRBD1|TRBV19
TGTGCCAGTAGCGACCGGGACAGCAATGAAAAACTGTTTTTT
CASSDRDSNEKLFF
>NA|TRBJ2-1|NA|TRBV27
TGTGCCAGCAGTTTTCTGGCGGGGACCCACTCCTACAATGAGCAGTTCTTC
CASSFLAGTHSYNEQFF
>NA|TRBJ1-2|TRBD1|TRBV19
TGTGCCAGTAGGAGACAGGGAGAATGGTACTATGGCTACACCTTC
CASRRQGEWYYGYTF
>NA|TRBJ2-7|TRBD2|TRBV19
TGTGCCAGTAGTAACGCGGGAGGGGCCTACGAGCAGTACTTC
CASSNAGGAYEQYF
>once|TRBJ1-2|NA|TRBV5-1
TGCGCCAGCAGCTTTAATAACTATGGCTACACCTTC
CASSFNNYGYTF
>once|TRBJ2-3|NA|TRBV19
TGTGCCAGTAATCAGGTGGGTTCCGGAGATACGCAGTATTTT
CASNQVGSGDTQYF
>NA|TRBJ1-2|TRBD1|TRBV6-6
TGTGCCAGCAGTTATCCCCCGGGACAGGGGTATGGCTACACCTTC
CASSYPPGQGYGYTF
>NA|TRBJ2-7|NA|TRBV4-1
TGCGCCAGCAGCCAAGTTCTAGTGGCCTACGAGCAGTACTTC
CASSQVLVAYEQYF
>NA|TRBJ2-2|NA|TRBV7-7
TGTGCTAGCAGCTCCTGGGACACCTCACAGGGGGAGCTGTTTTTT
CASSSWDTSQGELFF
>NA|TRBJ1-3|NA|TRBV28
TGTGCCAGCAGTTTACGTGCCCTGCACCGGGGGTCTGGAAACACCATATATTTT
CASSLRALHRGSGNTIYF
>NA|TRBJ2-5|TRBD2|TRBV11-2
TGTGCCAGCAGCTCCCCCCAGCGGGGGGGGGAGACCCAGTACTTC
CASSSPQRGGETQYF
>NA|TRBJ2-5|TRBD1|TRBV5-1
TGCGCCAGCAACGTGGGGGACAGGGGCATCCAAGAGACCCAGTACTTC
CASNVGDRGIQETQYF
>NA|TRBJ1-4|NA|TRBV7-2
TGTGCCAGCAGCCCACTTTGGTTTTCGGAAAAACTGTTTTTT
CASSPLWFSEKLFF
>NA|TRBJ2-7|NA|TRBV19
TGTGCCAGTAGTAGAACACTACTAAAGTATAGCTCCTACGAGCAGTACTTC
CASSRTLLKYSSYEQYF
>NA|TRBJ1-4|NA|TRBV15
TGTGCCACCAGCAGATCGAGGACAGACGGAAAACTGTTTTTT
CATSRSRTDGKLFF
>NA|TRBJ2-2|NA|TRBV19
TGTGCCAGTAGTCCGCAGGGGGGTACGAACACCGGGGAGCTGTTTTTT
CASSPQGGTNTGELFF
>NA|TRBJ1-5|NA|TRBV19
TGTGCCAGTAGTATAGGTGACACCTACAATCAGCCCCAGCATTTT
CASSIGDTYNQPQHF
>NA|TRBJ2-1|TRBD2|TRBV12-3/TRBV12-4
TGTGCCAGCAGTCGACTAGCGGGAGTCGAGCAGTTCTTC
CASSRLAGVEQFF
>few|TRBJ1-5|NA|TRBV7-6
TGTGCCAGCAGCTTAACCGGCGGAATCAATCAGCCCCAGCATTTT
CASSLTGGINQPQHF
>NA|TRBJ1-3|TRBD1|TRBV28
TGTGCCAGCAGTCTAATCGACAGGGTGAGCTCTGGAAACACCATATATTTT
CASSLIDRVSSGNTIYF